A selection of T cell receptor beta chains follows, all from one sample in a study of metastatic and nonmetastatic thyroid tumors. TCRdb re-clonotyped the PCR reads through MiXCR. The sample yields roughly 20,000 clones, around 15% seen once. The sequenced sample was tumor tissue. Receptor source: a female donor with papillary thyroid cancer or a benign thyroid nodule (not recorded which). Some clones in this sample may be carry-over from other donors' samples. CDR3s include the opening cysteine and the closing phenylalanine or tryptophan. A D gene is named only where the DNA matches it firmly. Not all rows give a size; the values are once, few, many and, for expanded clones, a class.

cdr3_aa: CASSLGAYYGYTF
cdr3_nt: TGTGCCAGCAGCTTGGGTGCCTACTATGGCTACACCTTC
clone_size: -
v_call: TRBV7-9
j_call: TRBJ1-2
d_call: -

cdr3_aa: CASSQDRGRENYGYTF
cdr3_nt: TGTGCCAGCAGCCAAGATAGGGGCAGGGAAAACTATGGCTACACCTTC
clone_size: many
v_call: TRBV14
j_call: TRBJ1-2
d_call: -

cdr3_aa: CASSYTAVSGQGSPLHF
cdr3_nt: TGTGCCAGCAGCTACACTGCGGTTTCGGGACAGGGTTCACCCCTCCACTTT
clone_size: many
v_call: TRBV25-1
j_call: TRBJ1-6
d_call: TRBD1

cdr3_aa: CASSFGGRGARNEQFF
cdr3_nt: TGTGCCAGCAGTTTTGGCGGGCGGGGGGCCCGCAATGAGCAGTTCTTC
clone_size: -
v_call: TRBV12-3/TRBV12-4
j_call: TRBJ2-1
d_call: TRBD2

cdr3_aa: CASSLGSLRGETQYF
cdr3_nt: TGTGCTAGCAGCTTAGGATCCCTGCGAGGGGAGACCCAGTACTTC
clone_size: few
v_call: TRBV7-7
j_call: TRBJ2-5
d_call: -

cdr3_aa: CSARASLVIPEAFF
cdr3_nt: TGCAGCGCCAGAGCCTCGTTAGTAATCCCTGAAGCTTTCTTT
clone_size: many
v_call: TRBV29-1
j_call: TRBJ1-1
d_call: -

cdr3_aa: CASSLVTRSSGNTIYF
cdr3_nt: TGTGCCAGCAGCTTAGTGACGAGGTCCTCTGGAAACACCATATATTTT
clone_size: many
v_call: TRBV7-8
j_call: TRBJ1-3
d_call: -

cdr3_aa: CASSGSPGNTMYF
cdr3_nt: TGTGCCAGCAGCGGTAGTCCTGGAAACACCATGTATTTT
clone_size: -
v_call: TRBV11-2
j_call: TRBJ1-3
d_call: -

cdr3_aa: CAWITTSEVAFF
cdr3_nt: TGTGCCTGGATTACTACCTCCGAAGTCGCTTTCTTT
clone_size: -
v_call: TRBV30
j_call: TRBJ1-1
d_call: -

cdr3_aa: CASSERQYSNQPQHF
cdr3_nt: TGTGCCAGCAGTGAACGCCAGTATAGCAATCAGCCCCAGCATTTT
clone_size: medium-sized
v_call: TRBV6-1
j_call: TRBJ1-5
d_call: -

cdr3_aa: CASSGQLSYNEQFF
cdr3_nt: TGTGCCAGCAGTGGACAGCTCTCCTACAATGAGCAGTTCTTC
clone_size: many
v_call: TRBV6-1
j_call: TRBJ2-1
d_call: -

cdr3_aa: CASSGYSYEQYF
cdr3_nt: TGCGCCAGCTCAGGGTACTCCTACGAGCAGTACTTC
clone_size: many
v_call: TRBV5-1
j_call: TRBJ2-7
d_call: -

cdr3_aa: CASQGQGASGGELFF
cdr3_nt: TGTGCCAGCCAAGGACAGGGGGCTAGTGGCGGGGAGCTGTTTTTT
clone_size: many
v_call: TRBV2
j_call: TRBJ2-2
d_call: TRBD1

cdr3_aa: CSSLGWGNIQYF
cdr3_nt: TGCAGCTCTCTTGGGTGGGGAAACATTCAGTACTTC
clone_size: many
v_call: TRBV29-1
j_call: TRBJ2-4
d_call: -

cdr3_aa: CSARDTRREGLSTGELFF
cdr3_nt: TGCAGTGCTAGAGATACAAGGCGGGAGGGCCTGAGCACCGGGGAGCTGTTTTTT
clone_size: many
v_call: TRBV20-1
j_call: TRBJ2-2
d_call: TRBD2

cdr3_aa: CSASPHDEAFF
cdr3_nt: TGCAGTGCTAGTCCCCACGATGAAGCTTTCTTT
clone_size: many
v_call: TRBV20-1
j_call: TRBJ1-1
d_call: -

cdr3_aa: CASSSFRGLIVDTEAFF
cdr3_nt: TGTGCCAGCAGTTCATTCAGGGGTTTAATCGTAGACACTGAAGCTTTCTTT
clone_size: many
v_call: TRBV6-1
j_call: TRBJ1-1
d_call: -

cdr3_aa: CASSPGGFEYEQYF
cdr3_nt: TGTGCCAGCAGCCCAGGGGGTTTTGAGTACGAGCAGTACTTC
clone_size: many
v_call: TRBV7-3
j_call: TRBJ2-7
d_call: TRBD1

cdr3_aa: CASSPPQGRGGTEAFF
cdr3_nt: TGTGCCAGCTCACCCCCCCAGGGGCGAGGAGGCACTGAAGCTTTCTTT
clone_size: many
v_call: TRBV18
j_call: TRBJ1-1
d_call: -

cdr3_aa: CASSLVHGPSYEQYF
cdr3_nt: TGTGCTAGCAGCTTAGTACATGGACCCTCCTACGAGCAGTACTTC
clone_size: -
v_call: TRBV7-7
j_call: TRBJ2-7
d_call: -

cdr3_aa: CASSIRSGGETQYF
cdr3_nt: TGTGCCAGTAGTATAAGGAGCGGCGGGGAGACCCAGTACTTC
clone_size: -
v_call: TRBV19
j_call: TRBJ2-5
d_call: -

cdr3_aa: CASSQVLQGQETQYF
cdr3_nt: TGCGCCAGCAGCCAAGTCCTACAGGGACAAGAGACCCAGTACTTC
clone_size: many
v_call: TRBV4-1
j_call: TRBJ2-5
d_call: -

cdr3_aa: CASSTHRGDGQPQHF
cdr3_nt: TGTGCCAGCAGTACCCACAGGGGTGACGGTCAGCCCCAGCATTTT
clone_size: few
v_call: TRBV6-2/TRBV6-3
j_call: TRBJ1-5
d_call: TRBD1

cdr3_aa: CSASGLAQYNEQFF
cdr3_nt: TGCAGTGCTTCCGGACTAGCGCAGTACAATGAGCAGTTCTTC
clone_size: many
v_call: TRBV20-1
j_call: TRBJ2-1
d_call: TRBD2

cdr3_aa: CASSTAGGGELFF
cdr3_nt: TGTGCCAGCAGCACGGCAGGTGGCGGGGAGCTGTTTTTT
clone_size: many
v_call: TRBV11-3
j_call: TRBJ2-2
d_call: -